This is a list of T cell receptor beta chains from one sample in a study of early T cells in non-severe SARS-CoV-2 infection. One entry per CDR3 protein, called by TCRdb with MiXCR from the 5' RACE reads. The table shows about 33,000 distinct CDR3 sequences, with under 6.5% occurring only once. Input material: whole blood. These receptors all come from an adult who was a healthcare worker with PCR-confirmed SARS-CoV-2 infection or an uninfected control (not recorded which). CDR3s include the opening cysteine and the closing phenylalanine or tryptophan. Fields, in order: clone size, J gene, D gene, V gene, CDR3 DNA, CDR3 protein. The D gene is left open where the match is weak. Not all rows give a size; the values are once, few, many and, for expanded clones, a class.

many | TRBJ2-5 | NA | TRBV3-1 | TGTGCCAGCAGCCCGCTCAACCCAGGAGAGACCCAGTACTTC | CASSPLNPGETQYF
many | TRBJ1-6 | NA | TRBV10-2 | TGCGCCAGCGGGGCTGCCGGAATGGATTCACCCCTCCACTTT | CASGAAGMDSPLHF
many | TRBJ2-1 | NA | TRBV10-1 | TGCGCCAGCAGTGAGGGACACTCGGGGAATGAGCAGTTCTTC | CASSEGHSGNEQFF
many | TRBJ2-4 | NA | TRBV6-2/TRBV6-3 | TGTGCCAGCGCTGCCGGGGTAGCCAAAAACATTCAGTACTTC | CASAAGVAKNIQYF
NA | TRBJ2-3 | NA | TRBV5-6 | TGTGCCAGCAGCTTGGGGCAGGACACAGATACGCAGTATTTT | CASSLGQDTDTQYF
many | TRBJ1-2 | NA | TRBV7-8 | TGTGCCAGCGCCCCCGGGGGCTTTTGGTATGGCTACACCTTC | CASAPGGFWYGYTF
many | TRBJ1-2 | NA | TRBV6-5 | TGTGCCAGCAGTTCCCAGGGGTTCGGGGGCTACACCTTC | CASSSQGFGGYTF
NA | TRBJ2-3 | TRBD2 | TRBV15 | TGTGCCACCAGCAGAGATCGGGGGGGTTCAGATACGCAGTATTTT | CATSRDRGGSDTQYF
many | TRBJ1-5 | NA | TRBV7-2 | TGTGCCAGCAGCCCGGCCAGGAGAGAGGGGCAGCCCCAGCATTTT | CASSPARREGQPQHF
many | TRBJ1-1 | TRBD1 | TRBV6-5 | TGTGCCAGCAGTTATCATAGGTCAGACCGGACAGGAGTCTTGAACACTGAAGCTTTCTTT | CASSYHRSDRTGVLNTEAFF